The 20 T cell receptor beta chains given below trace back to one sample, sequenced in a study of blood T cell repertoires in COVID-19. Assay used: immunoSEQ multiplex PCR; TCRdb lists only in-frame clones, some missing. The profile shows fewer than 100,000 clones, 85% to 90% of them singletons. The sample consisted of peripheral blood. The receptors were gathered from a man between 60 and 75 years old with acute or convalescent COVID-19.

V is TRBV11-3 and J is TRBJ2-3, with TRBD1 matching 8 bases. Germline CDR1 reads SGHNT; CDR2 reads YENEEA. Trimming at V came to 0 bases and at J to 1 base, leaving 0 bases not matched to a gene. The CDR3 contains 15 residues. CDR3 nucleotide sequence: TGTGCCAGCAGCTTAGACAGGGGGCGCACAGATACGCAGTATTTT. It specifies CASSLDRGRTDTQYF. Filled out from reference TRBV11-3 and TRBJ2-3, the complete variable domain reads EAGVVQSPRYKIIEKKQPVAFWCNPISGHNTLYWYLQNLGQGPELLIRYENEEAVDDSQLPKDRFSAERLKGVDSTLKIQPAELGDSAVYLCASSLDRGRTDTQYFGPGTRLTVL.

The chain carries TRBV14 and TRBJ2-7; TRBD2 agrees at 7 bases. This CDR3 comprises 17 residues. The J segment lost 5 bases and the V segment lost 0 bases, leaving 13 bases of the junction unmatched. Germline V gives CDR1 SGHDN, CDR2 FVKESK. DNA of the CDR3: TGTGCCAGCAGCCAAGATTCCGCGGGAGTATTCTATGACGAGCAGTACTTC. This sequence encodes CASSQDSAGVFYDEQYF.

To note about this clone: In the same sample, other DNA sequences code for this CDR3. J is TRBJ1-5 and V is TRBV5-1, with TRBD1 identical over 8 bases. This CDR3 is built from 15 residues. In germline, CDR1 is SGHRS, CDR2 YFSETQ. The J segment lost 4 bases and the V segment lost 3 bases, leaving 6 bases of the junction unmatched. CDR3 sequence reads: CASSSGTGENQPQHF. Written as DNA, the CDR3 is TGCGCCAGCAGCTCGGGGACAGGCGAGAATCAGCCCCAGCATTTT. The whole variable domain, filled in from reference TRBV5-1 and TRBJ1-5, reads KAGVTQTPRYLIKTRGQQVTLSCSPISGHRSVSWYQQTPGQGLQFLFEYFSETQRNKGNFPGRFSGRQFSNSRSEMNVSTLELGDSALYLCASSSGTGENQPQHFGDGTRLSIL.

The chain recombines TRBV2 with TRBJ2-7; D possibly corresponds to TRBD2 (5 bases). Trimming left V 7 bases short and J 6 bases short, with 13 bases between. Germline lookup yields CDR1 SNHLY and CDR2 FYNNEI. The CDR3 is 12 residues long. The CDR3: CASKWESLEQYF. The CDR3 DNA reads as TGTGCCAGCAAGTGGGAGTCCCTCGAGCAGTACTTC. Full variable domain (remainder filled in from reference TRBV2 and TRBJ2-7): EPEVTQTPSHQVTQMGQEVILRCVPISNHLYFYWYRQILGQKVEFLVSFYNNEISEKSEIFDDQFSVERPDGSNFTLKIRSTKLEDSAMYFCASKWESLEQYFGPGTRLTVT.

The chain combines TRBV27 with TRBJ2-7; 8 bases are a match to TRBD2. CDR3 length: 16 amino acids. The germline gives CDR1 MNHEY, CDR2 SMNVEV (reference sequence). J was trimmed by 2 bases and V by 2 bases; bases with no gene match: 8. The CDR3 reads CASSLASGLRTYEQYF. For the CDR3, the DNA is TGTGCCAGCAGTTTAGCTAGCGGGCTTAGGACCTACGAGCAGTACTTC.

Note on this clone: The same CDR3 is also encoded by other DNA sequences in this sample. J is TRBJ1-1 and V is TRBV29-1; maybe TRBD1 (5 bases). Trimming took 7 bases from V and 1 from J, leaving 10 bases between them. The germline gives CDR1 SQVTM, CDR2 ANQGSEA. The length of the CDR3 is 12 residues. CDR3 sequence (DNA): TGCAGCGCCACCGGACAGAACACTGAAGCTTTCTTT. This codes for CSATGQNTEAFF.

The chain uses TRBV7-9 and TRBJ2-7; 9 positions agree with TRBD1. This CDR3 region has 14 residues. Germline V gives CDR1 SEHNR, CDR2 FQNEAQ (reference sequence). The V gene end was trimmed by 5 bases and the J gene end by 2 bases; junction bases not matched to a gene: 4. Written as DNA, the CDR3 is TGTGCCAGCAGCGCGGACAGGGGTACCTACGAGCAGTACTTC. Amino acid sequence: CASSADRGTYEQYF. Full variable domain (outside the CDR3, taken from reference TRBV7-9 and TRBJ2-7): DTGVSQNPRHKITKRGQNVTFRCDPISEHNRLYWYRQTLGQGPEFLTYFQNEAQLEKSRLLSDRFSAERPKGSFSTLEIQRTEQGDSAMYLCASSADRGTYEQYFGPGTRLTVT.

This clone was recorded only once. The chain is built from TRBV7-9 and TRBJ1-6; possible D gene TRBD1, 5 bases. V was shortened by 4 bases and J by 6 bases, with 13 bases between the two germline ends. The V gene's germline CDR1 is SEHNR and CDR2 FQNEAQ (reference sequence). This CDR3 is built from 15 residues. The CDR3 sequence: CASSWGVSGNSPLHF. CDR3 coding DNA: TGTGCCAGCAGCTGGGGGGTCTCTGGTAATTCACCCCTCCACTTT.

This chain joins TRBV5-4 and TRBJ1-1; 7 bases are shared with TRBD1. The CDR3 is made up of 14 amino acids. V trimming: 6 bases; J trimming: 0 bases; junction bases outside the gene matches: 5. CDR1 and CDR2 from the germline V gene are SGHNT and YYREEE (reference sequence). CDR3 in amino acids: CASNSGQMNTEAFF. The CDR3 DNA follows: TGTGCCAGCAACTCGGGACAGATGAACACTGAAGCTTTCTTT.

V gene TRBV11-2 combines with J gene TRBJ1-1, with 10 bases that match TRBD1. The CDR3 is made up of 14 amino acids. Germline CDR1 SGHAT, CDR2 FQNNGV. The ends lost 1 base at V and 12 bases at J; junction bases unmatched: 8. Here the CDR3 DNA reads TGTGCCAGCAGCTTAGCCGGACAGGGGGTGAAAACTTTCTTT. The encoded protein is CASSLAGQGVKTFF.

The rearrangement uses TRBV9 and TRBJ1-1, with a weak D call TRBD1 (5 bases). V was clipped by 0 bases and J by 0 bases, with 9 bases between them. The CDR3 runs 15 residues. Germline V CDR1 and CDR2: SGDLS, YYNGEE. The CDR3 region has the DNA TGTGCCAGCAGCGTAGTGGGGCAGATGAACACTGAAGCTTTCTTT. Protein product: CASSVVGQMNTEAFF.

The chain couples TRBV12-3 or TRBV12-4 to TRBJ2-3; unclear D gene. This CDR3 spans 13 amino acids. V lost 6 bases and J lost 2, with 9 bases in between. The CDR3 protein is CASRLRTTDTQYF. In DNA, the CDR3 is TGTGCCAGCAGACTACGAACCACAGATACGCAGTATTTT.

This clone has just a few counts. This CDR3 reads CASRSPGTYGYTF. The CDR3 DNA reads as TGTGCCAGTAGGTCTCCAGGTACATATGGCTACACCTTC. The chain uses TRBV19 and TRBJ1-2, with D unclear. V lost 6 bases to trimming and J lost 5 bases, with 13 bases between them. CDR1 is LNHDA, CDR2 SQIVND, per germline (reference sequence). CDR3 length: 13 amino acids.

The CDR3, as DNA: TGTGCCAGCAGTTTCAGGACAGGGGGTCCTGGGGCCAACGTCCTGACTTTC. As protein: CASSFRTGGPGANVLTF. The V gene is TRBV2, the J gene TRBJ2-6; 10 bases agree with TRBD1. The CDR3 is 17 amino acids. V shed 5 bases, J shed 2 bases, and the junction held 6 bases outside the gene matches. From germline, CDR1 is SNHLY and CDR2 FYNNEI.

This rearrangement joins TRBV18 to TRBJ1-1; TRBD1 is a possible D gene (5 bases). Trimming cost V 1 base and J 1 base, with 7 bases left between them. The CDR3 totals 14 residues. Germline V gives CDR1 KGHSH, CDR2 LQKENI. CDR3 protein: CASSPQQENTEAFF. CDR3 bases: TGTGCCAGCTCACCACAACAGGAGAACACTGAAGCTTTCTTT.

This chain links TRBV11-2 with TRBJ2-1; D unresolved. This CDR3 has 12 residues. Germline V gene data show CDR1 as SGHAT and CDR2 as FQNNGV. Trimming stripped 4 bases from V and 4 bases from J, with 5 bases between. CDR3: CASSSPYNEQFF. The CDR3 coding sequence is TGTGCCAGCAGCTCCCCATACAATGAGCAGTTCTTC.

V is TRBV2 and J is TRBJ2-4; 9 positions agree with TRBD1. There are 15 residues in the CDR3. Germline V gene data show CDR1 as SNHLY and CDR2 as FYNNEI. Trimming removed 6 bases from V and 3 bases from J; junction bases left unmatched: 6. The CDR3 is CASRTGQGYKNIQYF. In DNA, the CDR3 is TGTGCCAGCAGGACGGGACAGGGCTACAAAAACATTCAGTACTTC.

As DNA, the CDR3 is TGTGCCAGCAGTTACTCGATGCAGGGGCACACTGAAGCTTTCTTT. Translating gives CASSYSMQGHTEAFF. This chain connects TRBV6-5 to TRBJ1-1; D might be TRBD1 (6 bases). The germline gives CDR1 MNHEY, CDR2 SVGAGI. V was trimmed by 0 bases and J by 3 bases, leaving 11 bases between them. CDR3 length equals 15 residues.

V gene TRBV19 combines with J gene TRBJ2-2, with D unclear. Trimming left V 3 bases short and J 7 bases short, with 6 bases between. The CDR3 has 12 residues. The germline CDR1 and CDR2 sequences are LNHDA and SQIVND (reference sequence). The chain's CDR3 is CASSIRGGELFF. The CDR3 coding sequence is TGTGCCAGTAGTATTCGAGGCGGGGAGCTGTTTTTT.

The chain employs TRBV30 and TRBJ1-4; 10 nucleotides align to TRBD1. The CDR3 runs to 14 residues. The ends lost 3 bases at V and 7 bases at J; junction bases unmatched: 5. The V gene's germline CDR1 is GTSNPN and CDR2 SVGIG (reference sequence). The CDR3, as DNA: TGTGCCTGGAGGGGGGACAGGGGAAGTGAAAAACTGTTTTTT. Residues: CAWRGDRGSEKLFF.